This TCR beta chain was found in a study of cytomegalovirus exposure and HLA in healthy donors. Findings of the study overall: A few CMV-associated chains proved CMV antigen-specific in vitro.

Primers for the PCR totalled 60 Vbeta and 13 Jbeta. Measured with immunoSEQ multiplex PCR; TCRdb has only the in-frame clones, and not every one. The sample records fewer than 150,000 clones, around 78% being singletons. Turning to this clone: The antigen is not known.

Germline V gene sequence: CDR1 SGDLS, CDR2 YYNGEE. CDR3 size: 16 residues. J was trimmed by 6 bases and V by 0 bases; bases with no gene match: 9. The TCR originated in a woman aged 40-49 years in good health and CMV-seropositive. Material: PBMCs. The chain carries TRBV9 and TRBJ2-1; TRBD2 agrees at 7 bases. The CDR3 DNA is TGTGCCAGCAGCGTAGGCGTTAGCGGGTCTATCAATGAGCAGTTCTTC. The encoded protein is CASSVGVSGSINEQFF.